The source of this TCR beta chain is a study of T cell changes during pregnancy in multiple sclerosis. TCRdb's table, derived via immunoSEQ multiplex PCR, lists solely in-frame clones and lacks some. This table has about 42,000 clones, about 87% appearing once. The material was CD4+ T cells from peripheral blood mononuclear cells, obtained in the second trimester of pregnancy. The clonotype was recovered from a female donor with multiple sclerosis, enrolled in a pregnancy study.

CDR3 loop: CATSKQGVSSYEQYF. CDR3 nucleotides: TGTGCCACCAGCAAACAGGGGGTGAGCTCCTACGAGCAGTACTTC. The chain recombines TRBV15 with TRBJ2-7, with 8 nucleotides matching TRBD1. The CDR3 has 15 amino acids. Per the germline V gene, CDR1 is LNHNV and CDR2 is YYDKDF (reference sequence). The trim removed 4 bases at V and 0 bases at J, leaving 5 bases unmatched.